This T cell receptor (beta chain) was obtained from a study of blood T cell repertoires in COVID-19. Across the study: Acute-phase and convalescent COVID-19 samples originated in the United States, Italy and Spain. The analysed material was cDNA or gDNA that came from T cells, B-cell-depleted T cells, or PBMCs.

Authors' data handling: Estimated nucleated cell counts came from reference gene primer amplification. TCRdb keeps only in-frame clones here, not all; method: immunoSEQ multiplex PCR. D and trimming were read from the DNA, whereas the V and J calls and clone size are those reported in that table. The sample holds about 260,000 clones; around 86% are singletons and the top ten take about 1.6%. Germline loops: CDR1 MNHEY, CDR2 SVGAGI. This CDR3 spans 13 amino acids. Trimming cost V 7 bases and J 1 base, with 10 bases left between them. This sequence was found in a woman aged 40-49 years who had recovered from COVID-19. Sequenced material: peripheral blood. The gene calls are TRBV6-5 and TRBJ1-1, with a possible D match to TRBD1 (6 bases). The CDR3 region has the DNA TGTGCCAGCACCAGGACAGCGAACACTGAAGCTTTCTTT. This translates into CASTRTANTEAFF.